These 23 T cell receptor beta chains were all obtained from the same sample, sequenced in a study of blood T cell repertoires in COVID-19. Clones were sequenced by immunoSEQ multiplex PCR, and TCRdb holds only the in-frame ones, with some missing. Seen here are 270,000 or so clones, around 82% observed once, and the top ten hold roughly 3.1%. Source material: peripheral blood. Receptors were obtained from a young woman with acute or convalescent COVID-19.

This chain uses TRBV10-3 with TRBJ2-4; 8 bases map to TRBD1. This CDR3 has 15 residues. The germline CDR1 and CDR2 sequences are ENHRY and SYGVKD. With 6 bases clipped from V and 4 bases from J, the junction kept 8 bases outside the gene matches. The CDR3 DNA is TGTGCCATCAGCACCGGGACAGGAACGAAAAACATTCAGTACTTC. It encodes CAISTGTGTKNIQYF.

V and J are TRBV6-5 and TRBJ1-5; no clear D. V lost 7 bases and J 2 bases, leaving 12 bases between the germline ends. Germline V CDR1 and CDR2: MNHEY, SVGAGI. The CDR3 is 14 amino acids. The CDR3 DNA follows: TGTGCCAGCACCTTGCGGGTTGGCAATCAGCCCCAGCATTTT. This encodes CASTLRVGNQPQHF.

The CDR3 sequence: CASSLFRGIGDTQYF. The CDR3 DNA is TGTGCCAGCAGTTTATTTCGGGGTATTGGAGATACGCAGTATTTT. This rearrangement joins TRBV27 to TRBJ2-3; perhaps TRBD2 as D (5 bases). Germline lookup yields CDR1 MNHEY and CDR2 SMNVEV (reference sequence). V lost 1 base, J lost 5 bases, and 13 bases lay in between. The CDR3 is 15 residues long.

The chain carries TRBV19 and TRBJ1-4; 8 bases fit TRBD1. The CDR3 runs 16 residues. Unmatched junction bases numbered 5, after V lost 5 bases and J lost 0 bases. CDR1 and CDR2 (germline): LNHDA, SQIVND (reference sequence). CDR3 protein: CASSRTGISTNEKLFF. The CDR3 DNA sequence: TGTGCCAGTAGTCGGACAGGGATATCAACTAATGAAAAACTGTTTTTT.

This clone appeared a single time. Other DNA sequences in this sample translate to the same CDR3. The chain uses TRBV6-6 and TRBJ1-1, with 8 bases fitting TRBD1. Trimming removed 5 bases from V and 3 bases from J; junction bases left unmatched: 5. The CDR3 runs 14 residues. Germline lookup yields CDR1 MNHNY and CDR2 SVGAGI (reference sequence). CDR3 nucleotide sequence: TGTGCCAGCAGTGCCAGGGGGCTCGACACTGAAGCTTTCTTT. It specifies CASSARGLDTEAFF.

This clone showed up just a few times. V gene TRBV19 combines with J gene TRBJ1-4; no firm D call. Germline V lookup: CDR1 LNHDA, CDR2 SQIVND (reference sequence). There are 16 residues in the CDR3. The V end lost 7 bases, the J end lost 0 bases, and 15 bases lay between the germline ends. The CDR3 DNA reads TGTGCCAGTACCTCGGTCCCAAGTGCAACTAATGAAAAACTGTTTTTT. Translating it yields CASTSVPSATNEKLFF.

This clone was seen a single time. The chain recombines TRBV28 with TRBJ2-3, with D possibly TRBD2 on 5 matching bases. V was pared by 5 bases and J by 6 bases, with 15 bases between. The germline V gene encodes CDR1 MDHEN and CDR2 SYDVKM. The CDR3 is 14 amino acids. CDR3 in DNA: TGTGCCAGCAGTGCCGGATTACTAGTGGATACGCAGTATTTT. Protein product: CASSAGLLVDTQYF.

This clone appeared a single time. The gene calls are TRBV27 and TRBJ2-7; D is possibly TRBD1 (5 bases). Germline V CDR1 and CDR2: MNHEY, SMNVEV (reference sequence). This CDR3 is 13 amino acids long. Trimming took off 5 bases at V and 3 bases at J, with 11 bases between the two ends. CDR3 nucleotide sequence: TGTGCCAGCAGTCTTACGCAGGGCTACGAGCAGTACTTC. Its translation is CASSLTQGYEQYF.

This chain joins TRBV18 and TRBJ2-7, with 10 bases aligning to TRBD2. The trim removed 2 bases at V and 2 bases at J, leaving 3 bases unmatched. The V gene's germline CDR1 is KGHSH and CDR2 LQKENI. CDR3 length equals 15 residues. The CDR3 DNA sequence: TGTGCCAGCTCACCATCAAGCGGGAGGGCCTACGAGCAGTACTTC. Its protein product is CASSPSSGRAYEQYF.

CDR3 in DNA: TGTGCCATCAGTGAGTGGGAGGGGGCCAAAAACATTCAGTACTTC. Translation: CAISEWEGAKNIQYF. The chain links TRBV10-3 to TRBJ2-4, with 7 bases that match TRBD2. The CDR3 has 15 amino acids. The J segment lost 1 base and the V segment lost 1 base, leaving 1 base of the junction unmatched. Per the germline V gene, CDR1 is ENHRY and CDR2 is SYGVKD.

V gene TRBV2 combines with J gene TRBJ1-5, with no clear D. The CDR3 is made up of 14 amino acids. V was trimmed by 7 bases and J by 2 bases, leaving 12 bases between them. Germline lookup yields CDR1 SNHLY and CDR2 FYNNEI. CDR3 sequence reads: CASTLREGNQPQHF. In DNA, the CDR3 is TGTGCCAGCACGCTCCGGGAGGGCAATCAGCCCCAGCATTTT.

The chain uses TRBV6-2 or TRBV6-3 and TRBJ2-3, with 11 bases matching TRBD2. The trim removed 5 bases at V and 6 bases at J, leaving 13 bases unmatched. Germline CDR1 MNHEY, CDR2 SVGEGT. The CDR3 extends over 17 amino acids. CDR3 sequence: CASSTPILAGESDTQYF. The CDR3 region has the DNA TGTGCCAGCAGTACCCCAATACTAGCGGGAGAATCCGATACGCAGTATTTT.

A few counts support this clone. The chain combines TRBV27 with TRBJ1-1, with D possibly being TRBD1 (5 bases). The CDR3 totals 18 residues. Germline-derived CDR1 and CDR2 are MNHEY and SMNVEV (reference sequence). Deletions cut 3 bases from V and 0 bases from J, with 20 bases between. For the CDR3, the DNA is TGTGCCAGCAGTTTTCTTGGAGGGGTGGGAATCATGAACACTGAAGCTTTCTTT. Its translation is CASSFLGGVGIMNTEAFF.

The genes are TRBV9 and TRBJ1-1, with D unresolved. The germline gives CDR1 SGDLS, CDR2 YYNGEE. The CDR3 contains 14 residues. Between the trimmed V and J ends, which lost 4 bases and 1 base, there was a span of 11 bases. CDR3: CASSPSGTNTEAFF. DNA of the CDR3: TGTGCCAGCAGCCCGAGCGGTACGAACACTGAAGCTTTCTTT.

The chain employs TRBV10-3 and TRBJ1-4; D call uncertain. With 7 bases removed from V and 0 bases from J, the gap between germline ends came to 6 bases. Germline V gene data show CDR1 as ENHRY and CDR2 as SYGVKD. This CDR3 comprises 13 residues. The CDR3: CAINSATNEKLFF. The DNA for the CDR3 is TGTGCCATCAATTCCGCAACTAATGAAAAACTGTTTTTT.

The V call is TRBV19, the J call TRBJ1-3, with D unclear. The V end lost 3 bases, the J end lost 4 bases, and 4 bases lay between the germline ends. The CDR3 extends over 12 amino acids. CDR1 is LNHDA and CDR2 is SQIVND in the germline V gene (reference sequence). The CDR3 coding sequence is TGTGCCAGTAGTATGGCCGGAAACACCATATATTTT. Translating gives CASSMAGNTIYF.

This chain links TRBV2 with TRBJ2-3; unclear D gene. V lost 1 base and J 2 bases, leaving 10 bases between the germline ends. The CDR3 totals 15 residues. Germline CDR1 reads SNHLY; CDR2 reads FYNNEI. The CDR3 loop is CASSEGADTTDTQYF. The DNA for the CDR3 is TGTGCCAGCAGTGAAGGGGCAGACACCACAGATACGCAGTATTTT.

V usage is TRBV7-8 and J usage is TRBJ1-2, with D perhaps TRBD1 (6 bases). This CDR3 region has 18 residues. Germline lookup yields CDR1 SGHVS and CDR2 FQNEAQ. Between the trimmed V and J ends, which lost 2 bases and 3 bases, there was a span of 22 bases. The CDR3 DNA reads TGTGCCAGCAGCTTACTGCGAAGGGGGAAGTTAAGAGACTATGGCTACACCTTC. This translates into CASSLLRRGKLRDYGYTF.

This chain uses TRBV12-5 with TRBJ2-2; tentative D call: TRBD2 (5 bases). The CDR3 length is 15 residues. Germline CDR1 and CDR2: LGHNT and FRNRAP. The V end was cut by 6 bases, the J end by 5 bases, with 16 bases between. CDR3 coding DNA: TGTGCTAGTGGGTTCGGTAGTTCGGGAACCGGGGAGCTGTTTTTT. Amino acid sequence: CASGFGSSGTGELFF.

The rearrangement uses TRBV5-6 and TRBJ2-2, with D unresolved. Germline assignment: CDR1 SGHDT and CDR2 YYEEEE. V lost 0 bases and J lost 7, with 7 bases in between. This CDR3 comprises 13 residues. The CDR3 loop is CASSLAFYGELFF. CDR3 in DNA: TGTGCCAGCAGCTTGGCCTTCTACGGGGAGCTGTTTTTT. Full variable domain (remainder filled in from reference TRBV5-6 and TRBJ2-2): DAGVTQSPTHLIKTRGQQVTLRCSPKSGHDTVSWYQQALGQGPQFIFQYYEEEERQRGNFPDRFSGHQFPNYSSELNVNALLLGDSALYLCASSLAFYGELFFGEGSRLTVL.

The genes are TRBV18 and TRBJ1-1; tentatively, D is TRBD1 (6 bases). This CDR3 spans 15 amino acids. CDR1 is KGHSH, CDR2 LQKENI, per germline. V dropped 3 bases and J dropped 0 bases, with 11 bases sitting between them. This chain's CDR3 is CASSPRTEMNTEAFF. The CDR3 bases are TGTGCCAGCTCACCCCGGACAGAGATGAACACTGAAGCTTTCTTT.

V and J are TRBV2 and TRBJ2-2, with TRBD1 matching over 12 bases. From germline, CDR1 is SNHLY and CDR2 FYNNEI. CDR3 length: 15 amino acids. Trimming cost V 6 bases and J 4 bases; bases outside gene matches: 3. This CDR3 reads CASSRDRGLTGELFF. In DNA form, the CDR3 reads TGTGCCAGCAGCCGGGACAGGGGGCTCACCGGGGAGCTGTTTTTT.

The CDR3 sequence is CASSLSGDNEKLFF. The CDR3 DNA reads TGCGCCAGCAGCCTCAGCGGGGATAATGAAAAACTGTTTTTT. The rearrangement uses TRBV4-1 and TRBJ1-4; D call uncertain. From germline, CDR1 is MGHRA and CDR2 YSYEKL. This CDR3 region has 14 residues. V lost 4 bases to trimming and J lost 4 bases, with 10 bases between them.